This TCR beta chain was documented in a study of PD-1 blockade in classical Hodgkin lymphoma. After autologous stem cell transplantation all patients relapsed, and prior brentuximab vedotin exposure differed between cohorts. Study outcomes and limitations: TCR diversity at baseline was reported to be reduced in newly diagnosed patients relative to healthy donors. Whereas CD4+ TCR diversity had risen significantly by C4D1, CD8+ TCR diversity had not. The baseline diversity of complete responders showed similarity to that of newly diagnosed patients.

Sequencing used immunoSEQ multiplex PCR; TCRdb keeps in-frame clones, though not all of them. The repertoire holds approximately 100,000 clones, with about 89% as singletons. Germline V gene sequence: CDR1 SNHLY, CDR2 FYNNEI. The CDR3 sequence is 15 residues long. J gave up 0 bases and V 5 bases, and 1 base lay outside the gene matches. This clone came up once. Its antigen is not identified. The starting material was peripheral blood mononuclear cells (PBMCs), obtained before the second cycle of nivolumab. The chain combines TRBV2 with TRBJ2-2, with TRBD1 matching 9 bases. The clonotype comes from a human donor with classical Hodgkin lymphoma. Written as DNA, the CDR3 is TGTGCCAGCAGTTGGACAGGGGCGAACACCGGGGAGCTGTTTTTT. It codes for CASSWTGANTGELFF. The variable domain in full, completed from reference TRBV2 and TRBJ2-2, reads EPEVTQTPSHQVTQMGQEVILRCVPISNHLYFYWYRQILGQKVEFLVSFYNNEISEKSEIFDDQFSVERPDGSNFTLKIRSTKLEDSAMYFCASSWTGANTGELFFGEGSRLTVL.